The rows below give T cell receptor beta chains drawn from one sample of a study of blood T cell repertoires in COVID-19. Clones were sequenced by immunoSEQ multiplex PCR, and TCRdb holds only the in-frame ones, with some missing. The sample shows about 53,000 clones, about 87% of them seen only once. The sequenced material came from peripheral blood. The receptors originated from a man aged 50 or older with acute or convalescent COVID-19. The CDR3 runs from the conserved cysteine through the conserved F or W.

v_call	j_call	cdr3_aa
TRBV9	TRBJ1-6	CASSVGGISYNSPLHF
TRBV11-2	TRBJ1-1	CASSPGQIKAFF
TRBV5-6	TRBJ1-6	CASSEDRAYNSPLHF
TRBV5-4	TRBJ2-1	CASSLASGPSWNEQFF
TRBV30	TRBJ2-1	CAWTGAANEQFF
TRBV28	TRBJ1-5	CASSYPGQGFGQPQHF
TRBV24-1	TRBJ2-1	CATSESGGARDEQFF
TRBV7-2	TRBJ2-3	CASSLNSPSTDTQYF
TRBV7-2	TRBJ2-5	CASSLSGTSPRVAQYF
TRBV11-3	TRBJ2-1	CASSLDRGSQSYNEQFF
TRBV9	TRBJ2-7	CASSMTSGAYEQYF
TRBV20-1	TRBJ2-1	CSASIQAGGPSYNEQFF
TRBV6-1	TRBJ1-5	CASSEFLVRGTARQPQHF
TRBV5-1	TRBJ2-7	CASRWGGSSYEQYF
TRBV12-1	TRBJ2-2	CASSFLELFF
TRBV7-4	TRBJ1-4	CASSLCGETTTNEKLFF
TRBV6-5	TRBJ1-2	CASSYSARVYGYTF
TRBV6-4	TRBJ2-3	CASSRDSGWDTQYF
TRBV28	TRBJ2-2	CASRSPGQGGTGELFF
TRBV9	TRBJ2-7	CASSVVAATYEQYF
TRBV11-2	TRBJ1-3	CASSLGLFSGNTIYF
TRBV5-1	TRBJ2-3	CASSFGPDTQYF
TRBV10-3	TRBJ1-3	CAISGGTGGSSGNTIYF
TRBV27	TRBJ2-3	CASSLIAGGRADTQYF
TRBV30	TRBJ1-1	CAWEGAGTEAFF
TRBV20-1	TRBJ1-1	CSASNPDRSNTEAFF
TRBV7-9	TRBJ2-1	CASRTTGRPRGGDYNEQFF
TRBV13	TRBJ2-5	CASSQGTYSFSETQYF
TRBV23-1	TRBJ2-7	CAPGTPPEQYF
TRBV7-7	TRBJ2-2	CASSYAGAPPGELFF
TRBV29-1	TRBJ2-3	CSVVGLETDTQYF
TRBV30	TRBJ1-2	CAWSFRDRGAGYTF
TRBV29-1	TRBJ1-1	CSVLGADTEAFF
TRBV9	TRBJ2-3	CASNSGSGGRPDTQYF
TRBV28	TRBJ2-7	CASSFLAGGREQYF
TRBV19	TRBJ2-7	CASTFSGRAGEQYF
TRBV5-1	TRBJ2-3	CASSLGLASTDTQYF
TRBV5-1	TRBJ2-2	CASSHMSGVDTGELFF
TRBV14	TRBJ1-4	CASSKRFIGTGAEKLFF
TRBV4-1	TRBJ2-1	CASSERELSYNEQFF
TRBV3-1/TRBV3-2	TRBJ2-7	CASRGTSGSLYEQYF
TRBV14	TRBJ1-1	CASSPDSYYTEAFF
TRBV5-4	TRBJ1-1	CASSSGGTHLNTEAFF
TRBV5-4	TRBJ2-1	CASSAGQGAWNEQFF
TRBV19	TRBJ2-5	CASSRETEGGGTQYF
TRBV28	TRBJ2-1	CASREGRVLSYNEQFF
TRBV11-2	TRBJ1-2	CASSPRQGAVDGYTF
TRBV2	TRBJ2-1	CASSDGTSTYNEQFF
TRBV27	TRBJ1-4	CASSLSWDSTREKLFF